This TCR beta chain was sequenced for a study of tumor and adjacent non-tumor tissue in lung cancer. Overall study: Stage I to III disease affected about ten men and roughly 5 women aged 31 to 76.

Three rounds of nested PCR, following a modified ARM-PCR protocol, produced the TCRbeta library. From the multiplex PCR reads, TCRdb called clonotypes with MiXCR, one entry per CDR3 protein. This sample has about 68,000 distinct CDR3 sequences, with roughly three fifths found just once. This clonotype has a count of ten or more. Its antigen is not identified. The template was RNA from unsorted bulk tissue. The V segment lost 1 base and the J segment 7 bases; nucleotides outside the gene matches: 8. Germline lookup yields CDR1 SGHRS and CDR2 YFSETQ. This CDR3 has 16 residues. Study-level points and caveats: Compared with tumor, normal lung showed significantly lower TCR diversity.

The TCR was taken from a man between 45 and 60 years old with non-small cell lung cancer. Sequencing input: lung tumor tissue. The chain has TRBV5-1 and TRBJ2-1; 10 positions agree with TRBD2. Here the CDR3 DNA reads TGCGCCAGCAGCTTGCACCCTAGCGGGAGAATGAATGAGCAGTTCTTC. Amino acid sequence: CASSLHPSGRMNEQFF.